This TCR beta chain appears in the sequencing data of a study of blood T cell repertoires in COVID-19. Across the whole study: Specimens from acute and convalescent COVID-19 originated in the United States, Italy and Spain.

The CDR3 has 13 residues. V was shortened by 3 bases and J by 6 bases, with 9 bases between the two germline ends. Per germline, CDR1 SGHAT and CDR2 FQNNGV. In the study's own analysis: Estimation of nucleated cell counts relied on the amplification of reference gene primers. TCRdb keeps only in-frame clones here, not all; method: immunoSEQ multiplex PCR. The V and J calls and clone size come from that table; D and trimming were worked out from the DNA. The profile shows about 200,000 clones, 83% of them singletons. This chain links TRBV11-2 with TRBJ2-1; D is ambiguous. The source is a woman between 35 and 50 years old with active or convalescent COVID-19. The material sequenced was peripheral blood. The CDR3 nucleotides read TGTGCCAGCAGCTTTCTTCTCAGCAATGAGCAGTTCTTC. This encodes CASSFLLSNEQFF.